The 16 T cell receptor beta chains in this list originate from one sample, sequenced in a study of blood T cell repertoires in COVID-19. Here immunoSEQ multiplex PCR was the method, and the copy in TCRdb shows in-frame clones only, minus some. The sample shows tens of thousands of clones, around 76% of them seen only once. Sequencing was done on a sample of peripheral blood. The receptors here all came from a woman older than 75 with active or convalescent COVID-19.

The chain is built from TRBV19 and TRBJ2-7; 10 bases line up with TRBD2. V lost 5 bases, J lost 7 bases, and 5 bases stayed unmatched. CDR1 and CDR2 (germline): LNHDA, SQIVND (reference sequence). This CDR3 spans 13 amino acids. The CDR3 sequence: CASSQRGGQEQYF. Written as DNA, the CDR3 is TGTGCCAGTAGTCAGCGGGGGGGCCAGGAGCAGTACTTC.

Only one count was recorded for this clone. The identical CDR3 is also encoded by other nucleotide sequences in the sample. The V and J genes are TRBV9 and TRBJ2-5; D may be TRBD1 (6 bases). Trimming shortened V by 5 bases and J by 5 bases, and 7 bases separated the two germline ends. This CDR3 has 11 amino acids. The germline V gene encodes CDR1 SGDLS and CDR2 YYNGEE. CDR3 DNA sequence: TGTGCCAGCAGTAGGGGGGAGACCCAGTACTTC. This gives the protein CASSRGETQYF.

V usage is TRBV20-1 and J usage is TRBJ1-5; 8 bases match TRBD1. Germline CDR1 DFQATT, CDR2 SNEGSKA (reference sequence). The ends lost 3 bases at V and 5 bases at J; junction bases unmatched: 6. The CDR3 length is 14 residues. The CDR3 sequence: CSASRGQGDQPQHF. CDR3 bases: TGCAGTGCTAGTCGCGGACAGGGAGATCAGCCCCAGCATTTT.

This chain links TRBV11-3 with TRBJ2-2; no definite D call. Germline CDR1 SGHNT, CDR2 YENEEA. Trimming shortened V by 5 bases and J by 0 bases, and 10 bases separated the two germline ends. This CDR3 has 15 residues. CDR3 nucleotide sequence: TGTGCCAGCAGCCGGAGCGAGTCGAACACCGGGGAGCTGTTTTTT. Its translation is CASSRSESNTGELFF.

The chain joins TRBV16 to TRBJ2-1; the D gene is possibly TRBD2 (5 bases). CDR1 and CDR2 from the germline V gene are KGHSY and FQNENV. Trimming left V 5 bases short and J 8 bases short, with 19 bases between. The CDR3 runs to 15 residues. CDR3 protein: CASSARVLAGHEQFF. The CDR3 nucleotides are TGTGCCAGCAGCGCCCGTGTGCTAGCAGGCCATGAGCAGTTCTTC.

The gene calls are TRBV9 and TRBJ1-6; the D is unclear. Deletions cut 4 bases from V and 5 bases from J, with 7 bases between. This CDR3 contains 13 residues. In germline, CDR1 is SGDLS, CDR2 YYNGEE. CDR3 sequence (DNA): TGTGCCAGCAGCACCCGAGATAATTCACCCCTCCACTTT. Residues: CASSTRDNSPLHF. Drawing the rest from reference TRBV9 and TRBJ1-6, the complete variable domain is DSGVTQTPKHLITATGQRVTLRCSPRSGDLSVYWYQQSLDQGLQFLIQYYNGEERAKGNILERFSAQQFPDLHSELNLSSLELGDSALYFCASSTRDNSPLHFGNGTRLTVT.

The chain joins TRBV7-2 to TRBJ1-1, with D perhaps TRBD1 (6 bases). Trimming stripped 7 bases from V and 1 base from J, with 10 bases between. Germline V lookup: CDR1 SGHTA, CDR2 FQGNSA. The CDR3 is 13 residues long. The CDR3 is CASTLTGNTEAFF. The CDR3 bases are TGTGCCAGCACCTTGACAGGGAACACTGAAGCTTTCTTT.

This chain joins TRBV28 and TRBJ2-3; 8 bases align to TRBD2. Germline values: CDR1 MDHEN, CDR2 SYDVKM. The CDR3 sequence is 14 residues long. J gave up 2 bases and V 6 bases, and 4 bases lay outside the gene matches. In DNA form, the CDR3 reads TGTGCCAGCAGCAGCGGGGGCTTCACAGATACGCAGTATTTT. Amino acids: CASSSGGFTDTQYF.

As for this clone: In the same sample, other DNA sequences code for this CDR3. The rearrangement joins TRBV27 to TRBJ2-1, with TRBD1 as a possible D gene (6 bases). Germline V CDR1 and CDR2: MNHEY, SMNVEV (reference sequence). With 3 bases removed from V and 1 base from J, the gap between germline ends came to 7 bases. This CDR3 has 14 residues. This CDR3 reads CASSLDRSYNEQFF. The DNA for the CDR3 is TGTGCCAGCAGTTTGGACAGATCCTACAATGAGCAGTTCTTC.

The CDR3 loop is CASSDGTGGSPLHF. CDR3 nucleotides: TGTGCCAGCAGCGACGGGACAGGGGGATCACCCCTCCACTTT. The chain links TRBV9 to TRBJ1-6; 11 bases map to TRBD1. CDR1 SGDLS and CDR2 YYNGEE come from the germline V gene. The CDR3 is 14 amino acids. V was pared by 3 bases and J by 10 bases, with 3 bases of the junction left unmatched.

This clone has just a few counts. The chain combines TRBV6-2 or TRBV6-3 with TRBJ2-1; 8 positions agree with TRBD1. Trimming cost V 5 bases and J 9 bases; bases outside gene matches: 12. Germline V gene data show CDR1 as MNHEY and CDR2 as SVGEGT. There are 15 residues in the CDR3. The CDR3 nucleotides read TGTGCCAGCAGTCTCGGACAGGGCGTTCATGGTGAGCAGTTCTTC. Protein sequence: CASSLGQGVHGEQFF.

The chain uses TRBV13 and TRBJ1-2; 8 nucleotides agree with TRBD1. With V trimmed by 5 bases and J by 4 bases, 6 bases remained unmatched. This CDR3 is 14 amino acids long. Germline V gene lookup returns CDR1 PRHDT and CDR2 FYEKMQ (reference sequence). The CDR3: CASSMPDRVYGYTF. CDR3 bases: TGTGCCAGCAGCATGCCGGACAGGGTCTATGGCTACACCTTC.

Only a few counts were recorded for this clone. This chain links TRBV10-3 with TRBJ2-7; D is perhaps TRBD1 (6 bases). V lost 6 bases, J lost 2 bases, and 17 bases lay in between. The CDR3 has 15 amino acids. CDR1 and CDR2 (germline): ENHRY, SYGVKD. The CDR3 spells CAIRGSGTLTYEQYF. The CDR3 nucleotides read TGTGCCATCAGGGGGTCAGGGACACTTACCTACGAGCAGTACTTC.

V and J are TRBV19 and TRBJ2-6; 9 bases match TRBD1. This CDR3 comprises 17 residues. Trimming cost V 8 bases and J 1 base; bases outside gene matches: 9. Germline V gene data show CDR1 as LNHDA and CDR2 as SQIVND (reference sequence). CDR3 sequence: CASCRDRDESGANVLTF. The CDR3 DNA reads as TGTGCCAGTTGTCGGGACAGGGATGAGTCTGGGGCCAACGTCCTGACTTTC.

This clone has ten or more counts. The J gene is TRBJ2-1, the V gene TRBV27; TRBD2 agrees at 14 bases. The CDR3 totals 15 residues. Germline CDR1 is MNHEY and CDR2 is SMNVEV (reference sequence). V was pared by 3 bases and J by 7 bases, with 2 bases of the junction left unmatched. In nucleotides, the CDR3 is TGTGCCAGCAGTTTGACTAGCGGGGGGGCTAATGAGCAGTTCTTC. Its translation: CASSLTSGGANEQFF.

This clone was seen only a few times. The chain carries TRBV6-2 or TRBV6-3 and TRBJ1-5; TRBD1 matches at 7 bases. Looked up from germline, CDR1 is MNHEY and CDR2 is SVGEGT. J lost 4 bases, V lost 2 bases, and 5 bases had no gene match. This CDR3 contains 15 residues. The CDR3 DNA reads TGTGCCAGCAGTTACGATTGGACAGGTAATCAGCCCCAGCATTTT. This gives the protein CASSYDWTGNQPQHF.